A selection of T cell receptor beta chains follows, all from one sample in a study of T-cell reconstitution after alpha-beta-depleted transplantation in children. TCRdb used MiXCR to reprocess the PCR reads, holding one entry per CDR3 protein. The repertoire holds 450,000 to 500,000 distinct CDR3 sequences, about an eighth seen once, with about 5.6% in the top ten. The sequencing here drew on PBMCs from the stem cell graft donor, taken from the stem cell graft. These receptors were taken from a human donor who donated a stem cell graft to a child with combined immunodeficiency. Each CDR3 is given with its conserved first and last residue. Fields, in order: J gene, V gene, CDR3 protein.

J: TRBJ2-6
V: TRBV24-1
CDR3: CATRDSSGANVLTF

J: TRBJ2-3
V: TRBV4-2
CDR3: CASSHIGQRSTDTQYF

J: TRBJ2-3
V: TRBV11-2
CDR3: CASSLVPTSGMDTQYF

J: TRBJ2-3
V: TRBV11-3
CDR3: CASSAGVPDTQYF

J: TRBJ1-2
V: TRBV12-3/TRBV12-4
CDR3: CASSTTGASGYTF

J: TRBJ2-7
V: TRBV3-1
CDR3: CASSQATFSYEQYF

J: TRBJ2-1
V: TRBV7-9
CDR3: CASSYVGLGPNEQFF

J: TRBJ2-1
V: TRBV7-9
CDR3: CASSRQVGSRTSGSGNEQFF

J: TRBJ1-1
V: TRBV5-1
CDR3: CASSSNIDTEAFF

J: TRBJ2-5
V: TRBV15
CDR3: CATGEHFRYF

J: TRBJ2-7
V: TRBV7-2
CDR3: CASSLNFGPEQYF

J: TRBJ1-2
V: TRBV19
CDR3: CASTRRDLNYGYTF

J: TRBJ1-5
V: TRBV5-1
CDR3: CASSWTGGQPQHF

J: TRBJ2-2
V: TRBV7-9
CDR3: CASSPPGLSNTGELFF

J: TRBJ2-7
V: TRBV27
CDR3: CASSLWQGVKEQYF

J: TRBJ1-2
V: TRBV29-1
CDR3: CSGSGTEVYGYTF

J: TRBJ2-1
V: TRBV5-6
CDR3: CASSSTQENSYNEQFF

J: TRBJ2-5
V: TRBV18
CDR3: CASSAADRQETQYF

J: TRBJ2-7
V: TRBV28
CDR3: CASRQGVFYEQYF

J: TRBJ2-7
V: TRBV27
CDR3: CASSQTIGDEQYF

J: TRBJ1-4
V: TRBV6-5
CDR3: CASSYSGGLGEKLFF

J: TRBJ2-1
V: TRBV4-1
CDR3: CASGGQISGLEQFF

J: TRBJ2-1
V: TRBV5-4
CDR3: CASSRGIEQFF

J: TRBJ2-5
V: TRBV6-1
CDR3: CASSRFRGEIQETQYF

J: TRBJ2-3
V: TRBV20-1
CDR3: CSASSHLDTQYF

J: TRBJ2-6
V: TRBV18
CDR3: CASSPPRSQGTGANVLTF

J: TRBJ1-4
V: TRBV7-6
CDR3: CASSLDRALTNEKLFF

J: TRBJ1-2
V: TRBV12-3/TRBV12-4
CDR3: CASSARTGSYGYTF

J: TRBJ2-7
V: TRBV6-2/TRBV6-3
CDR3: CASSYPISSGSSYEQYF

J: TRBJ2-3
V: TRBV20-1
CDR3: CSARDPGQGGYTDTQYF

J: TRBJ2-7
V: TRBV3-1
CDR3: CASSQEYGLTYEQYF

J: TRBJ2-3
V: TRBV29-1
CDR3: CSVEISGTDTQYF

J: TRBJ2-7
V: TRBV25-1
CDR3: CASSDVNGTSGYKQYF

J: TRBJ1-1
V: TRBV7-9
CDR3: CASSRSSLGGTEAFF

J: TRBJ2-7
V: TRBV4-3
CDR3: CASSQVWGSSYEQYF

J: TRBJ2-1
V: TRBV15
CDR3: CATSREIAGGSEQFF

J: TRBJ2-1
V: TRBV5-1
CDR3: CASSSYAGTNNEQFF

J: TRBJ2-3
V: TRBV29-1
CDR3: CSVEGGGGDTQYF

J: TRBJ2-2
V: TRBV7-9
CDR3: CASSSWDGPPNTGELFF

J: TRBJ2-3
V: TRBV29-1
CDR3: CSVVAAGTDTQYF

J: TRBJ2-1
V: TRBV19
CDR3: CASRGIAGVDEQFF

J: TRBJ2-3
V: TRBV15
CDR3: CATSRVGEAVADTQYF

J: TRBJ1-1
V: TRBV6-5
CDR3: CASSYSRAGGTEAFF

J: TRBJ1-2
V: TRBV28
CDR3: CASSFHGGTGGYTF

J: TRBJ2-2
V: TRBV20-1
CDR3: CSAKGGSDTGELFF

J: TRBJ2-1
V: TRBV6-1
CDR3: CASTETSGSNPDEQFF

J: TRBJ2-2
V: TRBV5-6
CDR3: CASSRTGDTKNTGELFF

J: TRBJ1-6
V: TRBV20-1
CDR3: CSARDSPFDSPLHF

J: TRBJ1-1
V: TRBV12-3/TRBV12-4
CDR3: CASSTKTEAFF

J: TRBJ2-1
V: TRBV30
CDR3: CAWSLVNEQFF

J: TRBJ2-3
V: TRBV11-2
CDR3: CASSLVIAGGRLADTQYF

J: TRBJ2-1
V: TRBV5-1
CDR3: CASSPDTGGGPYNEQFF

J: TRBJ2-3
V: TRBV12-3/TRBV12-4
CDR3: CASSFLPGLSTDTQYF

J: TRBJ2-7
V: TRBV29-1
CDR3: CSVEHTGRQGYEQYF

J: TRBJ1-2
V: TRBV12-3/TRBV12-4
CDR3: CASSRGTVYGYTF

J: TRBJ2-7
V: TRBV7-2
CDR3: CASSLSAGVEYEQYF

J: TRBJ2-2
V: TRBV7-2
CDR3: CASSRLAGGPSGGELFF

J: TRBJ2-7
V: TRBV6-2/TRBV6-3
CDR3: CASSYRSRFSYEQYF

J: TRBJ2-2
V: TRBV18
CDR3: CASSPLLQTGELFF